The next 18 T cell receptor beta chains were all read from a single sample in a study of T cells after posttransplantation cyclophosphamide. Method: immunoSEQ multiplex PCR; TCRdb's copy keeps in-frame clones and lacks some. This sample carries tens of thousands of clones, none of them present only once. The sample was PBMCs. The receptors here all came from a man aged 50 to 59 in good health, CMV-negative, and a related stem cell transplant donor.

On this clone itself: Its ends do not fully match the called genes, so a read error is possible. The chain uses TRBV4-1 and TRBJ2-2; 12 bases are shared with TRBD2. This CDR3 is 19 amino acids long. Germline V gives CDR1 MGHRA, CDR2 YSYEKL. CDR3 in amino acids: CVSSRRQLAGGANTGELFF. The CDR3 DNA reads as TGCGTCAGCAGCCGCCGGCAACTAGCGGGGGGCGCGAACACCGGGGAGCTGTTTTTT.

This clone was counted many times. The J gene is TRBJ2-1, the V gene TRBV18; TRBD2 agrees at 9 bases. Trimming at V came to 3 bases and at J to 7 bases, leaving 7 bases not matched to a gene. The germline V gene has CDR1 KGHSH and CDR2 LQKENI. The CDR3 is 15 amino acids. In nucleotides, the CDR3 is TGTGCCAGCTCACCCGCGAGACTAGCGGCTAATGAGCAGTTCTTC. This encodes CASSPARLAANEQFF.

This clone has ten or more counts. In DNA, the CDR3 is TGTGCCAGCAGAACCGGGACTAGCGGCGAAGGGCAGTTCTTC. Translated: CASRTGTSGEGQFF. The chain employs TRBV2 and TRBJ2-1; TRBD2 matches at 11 bases. Germline V gene data show CDR1 as SNHLY and CDR2 as FYNNEI. V gave up 6 bases and J gave up 12 bases; unmatched junction bases: 10. The CDR3 has 14 amino acids.

Only a few counts were recorded for this clone. The chain has TRBV5-1 and TRBJ1-6; 7 bases map to TRBD1. The CDR3 consists of 13 residues. V gave up 4 bases and J gave up 10 bases; unmatched junction bases: 5. CDR1 and CDR2 from the germline V gene are SGHRS and YFSETQ. Written as DNA, the CDR3 is TGCGCCAGCAGCCCCAGACAGGGCTCACCCCTCCACTTT. Amino acid sequence: CASSPRQGSPLHF.

This clone was seen many times. This rearrangement joins TRBV7-6 to TRBJ2-2; D is unclear. Germline V gene sequence: CDR1 SGHVS, CDR2 FNYEAQ. V was trimmed by 2 bases and J by 4 bases, leaving 14 bases between them. The CDR3 is made up of 16 amino acids. In nucleotides, the CDR3 is TGTGCCAGCAGCTTACAGGCAGGCCAAATCACCGGGGAGCTGTTTTTT. This sequence encodes CASSLQAGQITGELFF. The full variable domain, in which reference TRBV7-6 and TRBJ2-2 provide the parts outside the CDR3, is GAGVSQSPRYKVTKRGQDVALRCDPISGHVSLYWYRQALGQGPEFLTYFNYEAQQDKSGLPNDRFSAERPEGSISTLTIQRTEQRDSAMYRCASSLQAGQITGELFFGEGSRLTVL.

This clone has ten or more counts. The chain is built from TRBV6-5 and TRBJ1-1; the D is unclear. Germline loops: CDR1 MNHEY, CDR2 SVGAGI. The V end lost 4 bases, the J end lost 1 base, and 10 bases lay between the germline ends. The CDR3 is 14 amino acids. The CDR3 bases are TGTGCCAGCAGTTTGAACATGTGGAACACTGAAGCTTTCTTT. Translating gives CASSLNMWNTEAFF.

In this sample, this clone turned up many times. The chain recombines TRBV6-1 with TRBJ2-5, with TRBD1 matching over 9 bases. CDR3 size: 13 residues. Trimming at V came to 4 bases and at J to 3 bases, leaving 0 bases not matched to a gene. CDR1 is MNHNS and CDR2 is SASEGT in the germline V gene. The chain's CDR3 is CASSGDREETQYF. In nucleotides, the CDR3 is TGTGCCAGCAGTGGGGACAGGGAAGAGACCCAGTACTTC.

This clone was counted ten times or more. Written as DNA, the CDR3 is TGTGCCAGCAGTAGAATTCAGGGGGCGCGTGGGACTGAAGCTTTCTTT. Its protein product is CASSRIQGARGTEAFF. The chain uses TRBV11-2 and TRBJ1-1, with 8 positions matching TRBD1. CDR3 length: 16 amino acids. Per germline, CDR1 SGHAT and CDR2 FQNNGV. The J segment lost 5 bases and the V segment lost 6 bases, leaving 14 bases of the junction unmatched.

This clone was recorded at least ten times. The CDR3 is CASSLSPRGSYEQYF. The DNA for the CDR3 is TGTGCCAGCAGCTTATCCCCCAGGGGGTCCTACGAGCAGTACTTC. The chain has TRBV7-2 and TRBJ2-7; TRBD1 matches at 7 bases. This CDR3 is 15 amino acids long. V trimming: 2 bases; J trimming: 1 base; junction bases outside the gene matches: 5. Germline lookup yields CDR1 SGHTA and CDR2 FQGNSA.

A few counts support this clone. J is TRBJ2-1 and V is TRBV21-1; TRBD1 is taken as the D call from the table, unchecked against the DNA. TRBV21-1 constitutes a pseudogene. The CDR3 is 14 residues long. The CDR3 loop reads CARGHLSSYNEQFF. In nucleotides, the CDR3 is TGTGCCAGAGGACACTTGAGCTCCTACAATGAGCAGTTCTTC.

This clone was picked up many times. This sequence joins TRBV6-5 and TRBJ1-1; TRBD1 might be the D (5 bases). Germline V gene lookup returns CDR1 MNHEY and CDR2 SVGAGI. The germline V and J ends were trimmed by 7 bases and 6 bases, with 18 bases remaining between them. The CDR3 is 14 amino acids. CDR3 region: CASTPWGENSEAFF. CDR3 bases: TGTGCCAGCACGCCCTGGGGGGAGAATTCTGAAGCTTTCTTT.

This clone was picked up many times. The chain recombines TRBV18 with TRBJ1-2; TRBD1 might be the D (6 bases). The ends were cut back, 3 bases at V and 4 bases at J, with 15 bases in the middle. The CDR3 totals 15 residues. Germline CDR1 reads KGHSH; CDR2 reads LQKENI. The CDR3 is CASSPSPGAGYGYTF. CDR3 bases: TGTGCCAGCTCACCCTCACCAGGGGCCGGCTATGGCTACACCTTC. Drawing the rest from reference TRBV18 and TRBJ1-2, the complete variable domain is NAGVMQNPRHLVRRRGQEARLRCSPMKGHSHVYWYRQLPEEGLKFMVYLQKENIIDESGMPKERFSAEFPKEGPSILRIQQVVRGDSAAYFCASSPSPGAGYGYTFGSGTRLTVV.

The genes are TRBV7-2 and TRBJ2-3, with 7 bases matching TRBD2. The germline gives CDR1 SGHTA, CDR2 FQGNSA. The ends lost 3 bases at V and 0 bases at J; junction bases unmatched: 9. This CDR3 has 17 amino acids. The CDR3 here is CASSFPGAGVSTDTQYF. The CDR3 nucleotides read TGTGCCAGCAGCTTTCCGGGCGCGGGGGTGAGCACAGATACGCAGTATTTT. The whole variable domain, filled in from reference TRBV7-2 and TRBJ2-3, reads GAGVSQSPSNKVTEKGKDVELRCDPISGHTALYWYRQSLGQGLEFLIYFQGNSAPDKSGLPSDRFSAERTGGSVSTLTIQRTQQEDSAVYLCASSFPGAGVSTDTQYFGPGTRLTVL.

This clone has at least ten counts. Other DNA sequences in this specimen translate into the identical CDR3. This chain uses TRBV7-2 with TRBJ1-1; no clear D. The CDR3 sequence is 13 residues long. The V end was cut by 2 bases, the J end by 0 bases, with 4 bases between. Germline V gene lookup returns CDR1 SGHTA and CDR2 FQGNSA. The CDR3 is CASSLSVNTEAFF. The CDR3 DNA follows: TGTGCCAGCAGCTTATCGGTGAACACTGAAGCTTTCTTT.

This clone has a count of ten or more. V usage is TRBV7-9 and J usage is TRBJ2-2; D might be TRBD1 (5 bases). CDR3 size: 17 residues. Per germline, CDR1 SEHNR and CDR2 FQNEAQ (reference sequence). The ends were cut back, 6 bases at V and 3 bases at J, with 20 bases in the middle. CDR3 nucleotides: TGTGCCAGCAGACAAAGATGGGGTGGCAGGGACACCGGGGAGCTGTTTTTT. This sequence encodes CASRQRWGGRDTGELFF.

Ten or more counts support this clone. V is TRBV5-6 and J is TRBJ2-7; a weak D match, TRBD2 (6 bases). Per the germline V gene, CDR1 is SGHDT and CDR2 is YYEEEE. With 4 bases removed from V and 0 bases from J, the gap between germline ends came to 14 bases. The CDR3 is 15 amino acids. CDR3 DNA sequence: TGTGCCAGCAGCCTAAAACCTAGCGCCTCCTACGAGCAGTACTTC. It encodes CASSLKPSASYEQYF.

This clone was picked up a small number of times. This rearrangement joins TRBV12-5 to TRBJ1-2, with D unresolved. V was cut by 1 base and J by 4 bases, with 7 bases left in between. The CDR3 totals 13 residues. CDR1 and CDR2 from the germline V gene are LGHNT and FRNRAP. In DNA form, the CDR3 reads TGTGCTAGTGGTTTGGGGTCAGGCTATGGCTACACCTTC. It encodes CASGLGSGYGYTF.

J is TRBJ1-5 and V is TRBV7-6, with D possibly matching TRBD1 (6 bases). This CDR3 is 14 amino acids long. The germline V gene has CDR1 SGHVS and CDR2 FNYEAQ. V was shortened by 1 base and J by 5 bases, with 9 bases between the two germline ends. The CDR3 protein is CASSLVSGDQPQHF. CDR3 bases: TGTGCCAGCAGCTTAGTGTCAGGGGATCAGCCCCAGCATTTT.